This T cell receptor (beta chain) was captured in a study of blood T cell repertoires in COVID-19. In the study overall: The analysed material was cDNA or gDNA that came from T cells, B-cell-depleted T cells, or PBMCs.

Germline loops: CDR1 LNHDA, CDR2 SQIVND (reference sequence). Trimming stripped 4 bases from V and 4 bases from J, with 10 bases between. There are 14 residues in the CDR3. Repertoires were generated with immunoSEQ multiplex PCR, while TCRdb's copy carries only in-frame clones and drops some. The sample contains about 180,000 clones, roughly 84% of which appear only once. This chain uses TRBV19 with TRBJ2-2; a weak D match, TRBD2 (5 bases). The clonotype was recovered from a human donor with acute COVID-19. The donor label of this sample is uncertain. Sequencing was done on a sample of PBMCs or T cells enriched from blood (not recorded which). DNA for the CDR3: TGTGCCAGTAGTACCGCGGGTGGCACCGGGGAGCTGTTTTTT. This sequence encodes CASSTAGGTGELFF. The whole variable domain, filled in from reference TRBV19 and TRBJ2-2, reads DGGITQSPKYLFRKEGQNVTLSCEQNLNHDAMYWYRQDPGQGLRLIYYSQIVNDFQKGDIAEGYSVSREKKESFPLTVTSAQKNPTAFYLCASSTAGGTGELFFGEGSRLTVL.